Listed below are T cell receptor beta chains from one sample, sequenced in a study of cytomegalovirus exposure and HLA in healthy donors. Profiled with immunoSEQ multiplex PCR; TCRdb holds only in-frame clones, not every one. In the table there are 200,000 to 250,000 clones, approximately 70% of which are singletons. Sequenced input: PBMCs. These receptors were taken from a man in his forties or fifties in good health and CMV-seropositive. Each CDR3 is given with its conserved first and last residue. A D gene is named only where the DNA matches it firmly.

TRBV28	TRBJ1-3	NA	CASSSFPGVGNTIYF
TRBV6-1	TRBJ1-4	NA	CASIRFGEGREKLFF
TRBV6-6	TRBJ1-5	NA	CAGSYSRGDQPQHF
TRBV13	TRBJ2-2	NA	CASSEGTRDWANTGELFF
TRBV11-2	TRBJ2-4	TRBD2	CASSPNAGGKNIQYF
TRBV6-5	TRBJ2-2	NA	CASRGRSTGELFF
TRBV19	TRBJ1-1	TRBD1	CASSTDRVNTEAFF
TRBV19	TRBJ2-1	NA	CASSQGLGEQFF
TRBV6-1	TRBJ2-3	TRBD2	CASSEALGGLGTDTQYF
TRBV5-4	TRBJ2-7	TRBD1	CASSSLSDRGRVEQYF
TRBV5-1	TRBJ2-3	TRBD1	CASSWTGPSGDTQYF
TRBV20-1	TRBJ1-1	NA	CRGGMNTEAFF
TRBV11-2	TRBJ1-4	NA	CASSLGASKYEKLFF
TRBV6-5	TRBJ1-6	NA	CASGTRGPLHF
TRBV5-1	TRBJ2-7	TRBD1	CASSFGQAYEQYF